The 25 T cell receptor beta chains reported below all come from one sample, sequenced in a study of blood T cell repertoires in COVID-19. The method was immunoSEQ multiplex PCR; TCRdb's version includes in-frame clones alone and lacks a portion of them. The profile shows about 250,000 clones, 80% to 90% of them singletons. Sequencing was carried out using PBMCs or T cells enriched from blood (not recorded which). The receptors here all came from a woman aged 18-29 years who had recovered from COVID-19.

V is TRBV14 and J is TRBJ1-2; D unresolved. The CDR3 consists of 15 residues. Germline V lookup: CDR1 SGHDN, CDR2 FVKESK. Trimming left V 1 base short and J 8 bases short, with 17 bases between. The CDR3 sequence is CASSQVGQRPRGYTF. The CDR3 nucleotides are TGTGCCAGCAGCCAAGTTGGCCAGCGCCCCCGGGGCTACACCTTC.

The chain is built from TRBV20-1 and TRBJ2-3; tentative D call: TRBD1 (6 bases). The CDR3 spans 16 residues. The ends were cut back, 3 bases at V and 0 bases at J, with 16 bases in the middle. Germline assignment: CDR1 DFQATT and CDR2 SNEGSKA (reference sequence). Here the CDR3 DNA reads TGCAGTGCTAGTAGCCCGACAGGTTCTAGCACAGATACGCAGTATTTT. Its protein is CSASSPTGSSTDTQYF.

V and J are TRBV18 and TRBJ1-6, with 8 bases fitting TRBD1. The germline CDR1 and CDR2 sequences are KGHSH and LQKENI. The CDR3 is 15 residues long. Trimming removed 10 bases from V and 3 bases from J; junction bases left unmatched: 8. The CDR3 coding sequence is TGTGCCACCAATGCCGGACAGGGCTATAATTCACCCCTCCACTTT. Translation: CATNAGQGYNSPLHF.

V and J are TRBV7-8 and TRBJ2-7; 8 bases agree with TRBD1. Germline-derived CDR1 and CDR2 are SGHVS and FQNEAQ. The CDR3 consists of 14 residues. V was clipped by 5 bases and J by 7 bases; unmatched bases: 10. CDR3 protein: CASSAGQEVWEQYF. The CDR3 nucleotides read TGTGCCAGCAGCGCGGGACAGGAGGTGTGGGAGCAGTACTTC. Filled out from reference TRBV7-8 and TRBJ2-7, the complete variable domain reads GAGVSQSPRYKVAKRGQDVALRCDPISGHVSLFWYQQALGQGPEFLTYFQNEAQLDKSGLPSDRFFAERPEGSVSTLKIQRTQQEDSAVYLCASSAGQEVWEQYFGPGTRLTVT.

This clone was seen just once. V usage is TRBV14 and J usage is TRBJ2-7; D is perhaps TRBD2 (5 bases). Trimming left V 0 bases short and J 3 bases short, with 9 bases between. Germline-derived CDR1 and CDR2 are SGHDN and FVKESK. The CDR3 runs 14 residues. The CDR3 loop reads CASSQEEVSYEQYF. The CDR3 DNA sequence: TGTGCCAGCAGCCAAGAGGAGGTGAGCTACGAGCAGTACTTC.

The gene calls are TRBV12-3 or TRBV12-4 and TRBJ1-5; D uncertain. The CDR3 is 13 residues long. Trimming took off 2 bases at V and 9 bases at J, with 11 bases between the two ends. CDR3 in amino acids: CASSLTADWPQHF. The CDR3 DNA reads TGTGCCAGCAGTTTAACTGCAGACTGGCCCCAGCATTTT.

There are a few counts of this clone. V and J are TRBV6-1 and TRBJ2-2, with a possible D match to TRBD1 (6 bases). The CDR3 loop spans 15 amino acids. V was trimmed by 3 bases and J by 6 bases, leaving 14 bases between them. Germline V gene sequence: CDR1 MNHNS, CDR2 SASEGT. The CDR3, as DNA: TGTGCCAGCAGTGAGGGGGACCCAGGGGCCGGGGAGCTGTTTTTT. Encoded protein: CASSEGDPGAGELFF.

The rearrangement uses TRBV2 and TRBJ1-1; D gene uncertain. Deletions cut 8 bases from V and 7 bases from J, with 8 bases between. The CDR3 is 10 amino acids. Germline V gene sequence: CDR1 SNHLY, CDR2 FYNNEI. CDR3 sequence (DNA): TGTGCCAGCGGACTTGTTGAAGCTTTCTTT. It specifies CASGLVEAFF.

J is TRBJ2-2 and V is TRBV6-5; D is ambiguous. Trimming took off 2 bases at V and 6 bases at J, with 7 bases between the two ends. The germline gives CDR1 MNHEY, CDR2 SVGAGI. This CDR3 is 13 amino acids long. For the CDR3, the DNA is TGTGCCAGCAGTTACGGGCTCTCCGGGGAGCTGTTTTTT. Translating gives CASSYGLSGELFF.

The V and J genes are TRBV19 and TRBJ2-5, with 9 positions matching TRBD2. Germline CDR1 reads LNHDA; CDR2 reads SQIVND (reference sequence). CDR3 size: 15 residues. After removal of 6 bases from V and 2 bases from J, the junction contained 7 bases not matched to a gene. The CDR3 loop reads CASSQGGLAQETQYF. In DNA form, the CDR3 reads TGTGCCAGTAGCCAGGGGGGACTAGCACAAGAGACCCAGTACTTC.

The CDR3 protein is CASSQPSRDIYNEQFF. The CDR3 region has the DNA TGCGCCAGCAGCCAACCGTCCCGGGACATTTACAATGAGCAGTTCTTC. The chain joins TRBV4-1 to TRBJ2-1; maybe TRBD1 (6 bases). Germline V gene lookup returns CDR1 MGHRA and CDR2 YSYEKL. This CDR3 comprises 16 residues. V gave up 2 bases and J gave up 4 bases, with 15 bases separating them.

The chain couples TRBV2 to TRBJ1-1; 7 nucleotides align to TRBD1. The germline V gene has CDR1 SNHLY and CDR2 FYNNEI. J lost 1 base, V lost 6 bases, and 11 bases had no gene match. The CDR3 sequence is 16 residues long. CDR3 residues: CASRRKGARGNTEAFF. The CDR3 DNA reads as TGTGCCAGCAGAAGAAAGGGGGCGCGAGGGAACACTGAAGCTTTCTTT.

The chain carries TRBV11-2 and TRBJ1-1, with D possibly matching TRBD1 (6 bases). Trimming shortened V by 2 bases and J by 8 bases, and 12 bases separated the two germline ends. CDR1 SGHAT and CDR2 FQNNGV come from the germline V gene. The CDR3 has 13 amino acids. CDR3 protein: CASSLLAGQEAFF. The CDR3 DNA follows: TGTGCCAGCAGCTTATTGGCAGGACAGGAAGCTTTCTTT.

This clone was observed once. The gene calls are TRBV30 and TRBJ1-1; TRBD1 might be the D (5 bases). The CDR3 sequence is 12 residues long. Trimming removed 5 bases at V and 0 bases at J, with 7 bases between. CDR1 is GTSNPN and CDR2 is SVGIG in the germline V gene (reference sequence). CDR3 sequence (DNA): TGTGCCTGGGACAGCATGAACACTGAAGCTTTCTTT. Protein sequence: CAWDSMNTEAFF.

The rearrangement links TRBV2 to TRBJ2-7; 7 bases fit TRBD1. CDR1 is SNHLY and CDR2 is FYNNEI in the germline V gene. The trim removed 3 bases at V and 4 bases at J, leaving 6 bases unmatched. This CDR3 contains 14 residues. The CDR3, as DNA: TGTGCCAGCAGTGAGGGACAGCTAATTTACGAGCAGTACTTC. It encodes CASSEGQLIYEQYF.

The chain links TRBV10-3 to TRBJ2-3, with 9 bases matching TRBD2. The J segment lost 2 bases and the V segment lost 6 bases, leaving 6 bases of the junction unmatched. CDR1 and CDR2 (germline): ENHRY, SYGVKD. The CDR3 sequence is 15 residues long. CDR3 DNA: TGTGCCATCAGGGACTTAGCGGGGGACACAGATACGCAGTATTTT. Amino acids: CAIRDLAGDTDTQYF.

The V and J genes are TRBV1 and TRBJ2-7; no DNA check was done on the table's D call, TRBD2. TRBV1 is listed as a pseudogene. The CDR3 extends over 17 amino acids. The CDR3 coding sequence is TGCACCAGCAGCCATGCCTTATGGGGGACTTCTCCCTACGAGCAGTACTTC. Translated, it gives CTSSHALWGTSPYEQYF.

The rearrangement uses TRBV5-1 and TRBJ2-5, with a possible D match to TRBD2 (6 bases). The germline V gene encodes CDR1 SGHRS and CDR2 YFSETQ. The CDR3 covers 15 residues. The V end was cut by 0 bases, the J end by 5 bases, with 14 bases between. CDR3 region: CASSLALAPSETQYF. DNA for the CDR3: TGCGCCAGCAGCTTGGCACTAGCTCCAAGCGAGACCCAGTACTTC. The full variable domain, completed using reference TRBV5-1 and TRBJ2-5, is KAGVTQTPRYLIKTRGQQVTLSCSPISGHRSVSWYQQTPGQGLQFLFEYFSETQRNKGNFPGRFSGRQFSNSRSEMNVSTLELGDSALYLCASSLALAPSETQYFGPGTRLLVL.

The CDR3 reads CAISGVGNSPLHF. As DNA, the CDR3 is TGTGCCATCTCGGGGGTAGGAAATTCACCCCTCCACTTT. This chain links TRBV12-3 or TRBV12-4 with TRBJ1-6; weak D call: TRBD1 (5 bases). The CDR3 loop spans 13 amino acids. Trimming left V 10 bases short and J 7 bases short, with 14 bases between.

CDR3 sequence reads: CASTFRDRGYNEQFF. The CDR3 region has the DNA TGTGCCAGTACCTTCCGGGACAGGGGCTACAATGAGCAGTTCTTC. This chain connects TRBV19 to TRBJ2-1, with 10 positions matching TRBD1. The V gene end was trimmed by 7 bases and the J gene end by 3 bases; junction bases not matched to a gene: 6. Germline CDR1 reads LNHDA; CDR2 reads SQIVND (reference sequence). CDR3 length equals 15 residues.

This chain connects TRBV6-4 to TRBJ2-5; tentatively, D is TRBD1 (6 bases). This CDR3 is 14 amino acids long. The germline V gene has CDR1 MRHNA and CDR2 SNTAGT. V lost 2 bases, J lost 4 bases, and 11 bases lay in between. CDR3 nucleotide sequence: TGTGCCAGCAGTGACCGTGACAGGTTAGAGACCCAGTACTTC. Translated: CASSDRDRLETQYF.

The V call is TRBV27, the J call TRBJ2-5; no firm D call. This CDR3 is built from 15 residues. The V gene's germline CDR1 is MNHEY and CDR2 SMNVEV (reference sequence). Trimming removed 4 bases from V and 1 base from J, with 13 bases in between. Written as DNA, the CDR3 is TGTGCCAGCAGTTCCCTAACAGAGTTCCAAGAGACCCAGTACTTC. It yields the protein CASSSLTEFQETQYF.

The J gene is TRBJ2-2, the V gene TRBV3-1 (or the pseudogene TRBV3-2); 7 bases are a match to TRBD1. Per the germline V gene, CDR1 is LGHDT and CDR2 is YNNKEL (reference sequence). Germline trimming cut 5 bases from V and 5 bases from J; bases unmatched to any gene: 11. The CDR3 has 16 amino acids. CDR3 protein: CASSSLHRGGTGELFF. For the CDR3, the DNA is TGTGCCAGCAGCTCTCTCCACAGGGGCGGGACCGGGGAGCTGTTTTTT.

V and J are TRBV28 and TRBJ1-5; 10 nucleotides line up with TRBD1. CDR1 MDHEN and CDR2 SYDVKM come from the germline V gene. Trimming cost V 2 bases and J 6 bases; bases outside gene matches: 4. This CDR3 is built from 15 residues. CDR3: CASSLQDRGTQPQHF. CDR3 nucleotide sequence: TGTGCCAGCAGTTTACAGGACAGGGGGACTCAGCCCCAGCATTTT.

V is TRBV5-6 and J is TRBJ2-3, with 8 bases fitting TRBD1. CDR1 SGHDT and CDR2 YYEEEE come from the germline V gene. CDR3 length equals 15 residues. The V and J ends lost 2 bases and 6 bases, in that order; junction bases with no gene match: 8. As DNA, the CDR3 is TGTGCCAGCAGCTTTTTACAGGGGGAGATTGATACGCAGTATTTT. It encodes CASSFLQGEIDTQYF.